The entry below describes one T cell receptor (beta chain). The antigen is not known. The data stem from a study of T cell repertoires in cytomegalovirus infection. Study-level information: Evidence of both CMV infection and a matching HLA type came from public TCR beta signatures.

V gave up 4 bases and J gave up 10 bases; unmatched junction bases: 5. In germline, CDR1 is SGHVS, CDR2 FQNEAQ. The CDR3 length is 14 residues. Each CDR3 protein is one row after TCRdb ran MiXCR on the reads. The sample has approximately 770,000 distinct CDR3 sequences; approximately 32% are singletons. Study-wide results and limits: Frequencies of public TCR beta families were cumulated, and this identified carriers of CMV plus the relevant HLA.

This chain links TRBV7-8 with TRBJ1-6; 9 bases are shared with TRBD1. The material was cultured CD8+ T cells from PBMCs, obtained from culture after CMV antigen stimulation. This clonotype originated in a human donor in good health (CMV status not recorded). Some clones in this sample may be carry-over from other donors' samples. CDR3 sequence (DNA): TGTGCCAGCAGCTGGGACAGGGTAGGATCACCCCTCCACTTT. Protein product: CASSWDRVGSPLHF.